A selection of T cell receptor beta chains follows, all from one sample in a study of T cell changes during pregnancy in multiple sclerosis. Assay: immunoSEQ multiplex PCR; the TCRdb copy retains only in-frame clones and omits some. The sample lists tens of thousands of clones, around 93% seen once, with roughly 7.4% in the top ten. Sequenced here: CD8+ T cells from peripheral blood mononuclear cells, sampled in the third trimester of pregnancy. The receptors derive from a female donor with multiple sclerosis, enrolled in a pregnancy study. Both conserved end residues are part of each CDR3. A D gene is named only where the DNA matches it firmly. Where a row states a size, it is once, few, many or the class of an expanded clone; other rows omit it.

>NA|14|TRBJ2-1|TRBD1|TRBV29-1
TGCAGCGTAGCCAGGACAGGGACCTACAATGAGCAGTTCTTC
CSVARTGTYNEQFF
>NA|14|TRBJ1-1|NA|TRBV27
TGTGCCAGCAGTTTGGACTTCCGGGGCACTGAAGCTTTCTTT
CASSLDFRGTEAFF
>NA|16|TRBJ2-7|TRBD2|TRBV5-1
TGCGCCAGCAGCTTGGGCCAGCGGGAGTTGATCCACGAGCAGTACTTC
CASSLGQRELIHEQYF
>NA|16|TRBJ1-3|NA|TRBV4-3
TGCGCCAGCAGCCAAGATGTTTACAGCTCTGGAAACACCATATATTTT
CASSQDVYSSGNTIYF
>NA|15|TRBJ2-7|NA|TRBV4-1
TGCGCCAGCAGCCAAAGGGGGGGCAGCTCCTACGAGCAGTACTTC
CASSQRGGSSYEQYF
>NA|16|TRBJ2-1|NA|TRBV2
TGTGCCAGCAGTGAAAGAGTGGGCCCGCCAGTCAATGAGCAGTTCTTC
CASSERVGPPVNEQFF
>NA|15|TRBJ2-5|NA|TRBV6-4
TGTGCCAGCAGTCCCTTAGCAGGGAACCAAGAGACCCAGTACTTC
CASSPLAGNQETQYF
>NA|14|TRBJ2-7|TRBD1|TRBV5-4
TGTGCCAGCAGCTTCGGGGACAGTTCCTACGAGCAGTACTTC
CASSFGDSSYEQYF
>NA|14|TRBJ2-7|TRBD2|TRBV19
TGTGCCAGTAGTTTGACTAGCGGGGGAAACGAGCAGTACTTC
CASSLTSGGNEQYF
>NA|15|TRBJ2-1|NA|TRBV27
TGTGCCAGCAGTTTGATGAGGGAGAAGAACAATGAGCAGTTCTTC
CASSLMREKNNEQFF
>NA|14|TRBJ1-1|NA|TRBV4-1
TGCGCCAGCAGCTGGCAGGGCTCGTCCACTGAAGCTTTCTTT
CASSWQGSSTEAFF
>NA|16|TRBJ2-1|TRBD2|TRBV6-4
TGTGCCAGCAGTGACTCGGGCGGGGGGCCATCCAATGAGCAGTTCTTC
CASSDSGGGPSNEQFF
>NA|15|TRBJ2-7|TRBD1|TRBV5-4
TGTGCCAGCAGCTTGGGAAGGGGGCCCTCCTACGAGCAGTACTTC
CASSLGRGPSYEQYF
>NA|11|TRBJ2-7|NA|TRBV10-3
TGTGCCATCAGTGGGAGCTACGAGCAGTACTTC
CAISGSYEQYF
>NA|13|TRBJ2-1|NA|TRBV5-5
TGTGCCAGCAGCTTTAACAGGGAGAATGAGCAGTTCTTC
CASSFNRENEQFF
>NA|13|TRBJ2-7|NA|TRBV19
TGTGCCAGTAGTTTCGGGGTATTCTACGAGCAGTACTTC
CASSFGVFYEQYF
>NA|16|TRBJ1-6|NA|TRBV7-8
TGTGCCAGCAGCTTACCAGGGCATGGACATAATTCACCCCTCCACTTT
CASSLPGHGHNSPLHF
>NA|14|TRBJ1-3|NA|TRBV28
TGTGCCAGCACCTTGGGGGGATCTGGAAACACCATATATTTT
CASTLGGSGNTIYF
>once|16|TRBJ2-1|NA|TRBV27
TGTGCCAGCAGTCCAGAAGCAGGGTGGTCCTACAATGAGCAGTTCTTC
CASSPEAGWSYNEQFF
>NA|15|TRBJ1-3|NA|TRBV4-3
TGCGCCAGCAGCCAAGATGAGGGGGATGGAAACACCATATATTTT
CASSQDEGDGNTIYF
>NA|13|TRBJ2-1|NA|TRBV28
TGTGCCAGCAGTTTATTAGACTACAATGAGCAGTTCTTC
CASSLLDYNEQFF
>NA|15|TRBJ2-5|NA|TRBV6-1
TGTGCCAGCACCCTGATGGAGTCAGGGGCGGAGACCCAGTACTTC
CASTLMESGAETQYF
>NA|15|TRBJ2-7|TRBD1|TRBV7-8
TGTGCCAGCAGCTTACAGGGACAGGGACTGTACGAGCAGTACTTC
CASSLQGQGLYEQYF
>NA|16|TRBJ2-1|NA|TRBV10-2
TGCGCCAGCAGTGAGTGGATGGATAGCGGATACAATGAGCAGTTCTTC
CASSEWMDSGYNEQFF
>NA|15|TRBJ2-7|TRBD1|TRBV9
TGTGCCAGCAGCGTAGAGGGGACAGGGAACGACGAGCAGTACTTC
CASSVEGTGNDEQYF
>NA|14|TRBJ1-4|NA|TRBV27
TGTGCCAGCAGTTTAGGGGGCGGGAATGAAAAACTGTTTTTT
CASSLGGGNEKLFF
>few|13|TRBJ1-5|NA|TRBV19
TGTGCCAGTAGTGTCGGGTTAAATCAGCCCCAGCATTTT
CASSVGLNQPQHF
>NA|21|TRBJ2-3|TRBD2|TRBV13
TGTGCCAGCAGCCCCGGCCCCCGACTAGCGGGGGACTCAATGATCACAGATACGCAGTATTTT
CASSPGPRLAGDSMITDTQYF
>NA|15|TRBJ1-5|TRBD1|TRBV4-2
TGTGCCAGCAGTAAGGGACAGTATAGCAATCAGCCCCAGCATTTT
CASSKGQYSNQPQHF
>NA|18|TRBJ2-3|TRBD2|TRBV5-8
TGTGCCAGCAGCTTGGGACTAGCGGGGAGTGTACGCACAGATACGCAGTATTTT
CASSLGLAGSVRTDTQYF
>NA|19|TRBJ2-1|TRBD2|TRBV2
TGTGCCAGCAGTGGGAGGGGGGGGAGCGGGAGGGCCTGGAACAATGAGCAGTTCTTC
CASSGRGGSGRAWNNEQFF
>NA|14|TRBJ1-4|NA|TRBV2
TGTGCCAGCAACAAGCCGGGGGCTAATGAAAAACTGTTTTTT
CASNKPGANEKLFF
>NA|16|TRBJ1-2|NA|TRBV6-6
TGTGCCAGCAGCCTATCCGAGGGAGGAACTAACTATGGCTACACCTTC
CASSLSEGGTNYGYTF
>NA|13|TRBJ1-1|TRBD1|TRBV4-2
TGTGCCAGCAGCCAGGACAGGTTCACTGAAGCTTTCTTT
CASSQDRFTEAFF
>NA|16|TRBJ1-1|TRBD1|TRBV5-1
TGCGCCAGCAGCTTGGGCTCGACAGGGATGAACACTGAAGCTTTCTTT
CASSLGSTGMNTEAFF
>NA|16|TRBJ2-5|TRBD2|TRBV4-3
TGCGCCAGCAGCCAAGATGCTAGCGGGGTCCATGAGACCCAGTACTTC
CASSQDASGVHETQYF
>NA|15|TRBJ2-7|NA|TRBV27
TGTGCCAGCAGTTTAGCGGGGGCCCTCTCCTACGAGCAGTACTTC
CASSLAGALSYEQYF
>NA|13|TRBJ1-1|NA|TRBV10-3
TGTGCCATCAGTGATGGAGTGAGTACTGAAGCTTTCTTT
CAISDGVSTEAFF
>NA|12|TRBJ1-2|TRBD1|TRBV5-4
TGTGCCAGCAGCCTCGGACAGGCTGGCTACACCTTC
CASSLGQAGYTF
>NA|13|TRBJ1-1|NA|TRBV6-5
TGTGCCAGCAAACAGGGTGACGGCACTGAAGCTTTCTTT
CASKQGDGTEAFF
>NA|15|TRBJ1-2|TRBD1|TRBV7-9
TGTGCCAGCAGCCCCCCACAGGGGGCAAGGTATGGCTACACCTTC
CASSPPQGARYGYTF
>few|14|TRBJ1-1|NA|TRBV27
TGTGCCAGCAGTTTGGCAGTCTCCTACACTGAAGCTTTCTTT
CASSLAVSYTEAFF
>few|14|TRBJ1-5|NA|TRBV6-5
TGTGCCAGCAGCACGTGGGCCCTCAATCAGCCCCAGCATTTT
CASSTWALNQPQHF
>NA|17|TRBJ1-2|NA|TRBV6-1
TGTGCCAGCAGCGAAGCATGGACAGCTAACGCGCACTATGGCTACACCTTC
CASSEAWTANAHYGYTF
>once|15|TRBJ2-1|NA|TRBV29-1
TGCAGCGTTGTCCCGGAGTGGCTAACCTACAATGAGCAGTTCTTC
CSVVPEWLTYNEQFF
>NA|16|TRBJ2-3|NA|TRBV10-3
TGTGCCATCAGTGCCGAGGGGGTAGCGTATACAGATACGCAGTATTTT
CAISAEGVAYTDTQYF
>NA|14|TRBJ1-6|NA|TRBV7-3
TGTGCCAGCAGCTTAGGCGGTTGGAGTTCACCCCTCCACTTT
CASSLGGWSSPLHF